Below are 16 T cell receptor beta chains sequenced from a single sample in a study of control samples from healthy donors and cancer patients. TCRdb's copy holds only in-frame clones and misses some; the assay was immunoSEQ multiplex PCR. This sample carries around 120,000 clones, roughly 88% of them seen once, and the ten largest clones take 3.4%. Specimen: blood. The receptors shown here come from a man aged 40-55 years in good health.

This clone has only one observation. The CDR3, as DNA: TGTGCCACCAGCAACACCGGTGGGGGGGGAGTCGAAAAACTGTTTTTT. Translated, it gives CATSNTGGGGVEKLFF. The rearrangement joins TRBV15 to TRBJ1-4; tentative D call: TRBD1 (5 bases). This CDR3 region has 16 residues. Per germline, CDR1 LNHNV and CDR2 YYDKDF (reference sequence). Trimming pared 4 bases from V and 8 bases from J, leaving 20 bases between.

This sequence joins TRBV11-2 and TRBJ1-5; the D is unclear. Germline-derived CDR1 and CDR2 are SGHAT and FQNNGV. V shed 5 bases and J shed 1 base, with 15 bases lying between them. This CDR3 has 16 amino acids. CDR3 in DNA: TGTGCCAGCAGCAATCCTATACCCAGGAGCAATCAGCCCCAGCATTTT. Translating it yields CASSNPIPRSNQPQHF.

The genes are TRBV28 and TRBJ1-2; 11 bases map to TRBD1. Trimming took 4 bases from V and 5 from J; bases not matched to a gene: 6. The CDR3 covers 15 residues. The germline gives CDR1 MDHEN, CDR2 SYDVKM. This CDR3 reads CASSSTGTGGYGYTF. The CDR3 DNA reads as TGTGCCAGCAGTTCCACCGGGACAGGGGGATATGGCTACACCTTC.

The V and J genes are TRBV6-6 and TRBJ2-1; 9 bases match TRBD2. The germline gives CDR1 MNHNY, CDR2 SVGAGI (reference sequence). Trimming removed 7 bases from V and 6 bases from J; junction bases left unmatched: 10. The CDR3 is 15 amino acids. The CDR3, as DNA: TGTGCCAGCACCCGATTAGGGACTAGCTCCAATGAGCAGTTCTTC. Translated, it gives CASTRLGTSSNEQFF.

The V gene is TRBV13, the J gene TRBJ2-7, with D hard to call. Germline CDR1 PRHDT, CDR2 FYEKMQ (reference sequence). The CDR3 covers 15 residues. V lost 8 bases and J 2 bases, leaving 19 bases between the germline ends. The CDR3 region is CASRKGPGLAYEQYF. DNA for the CDR3: TGTGCCAGCCGAAAGGGTCCCGGGTTAGCCTACGAGCAGTACTTC.

This clone was observed a handful of times. The chain employs TRBV21-1 and TRBJ1-5. TRBV21-1 has pseudogene status. This CDR3 comprises 17 residues. CDR3 nucleotides: TGTGCCAGCAGCAAAGAACACCGGGGCTTTCGGGGTCAGCCCCAGCATTTT. Amino acid sequence: CASSKEHRGFRGQPQHF.

This chain joins TRBV27 and TRBJ2-6; 7 bases fit TRBD1. The germline CDR1 and CDR2 sequences are MNHEY and SMNVEV (reference sequence). There are 16 residues in the CDR3. J was trimmed by 1 base and V by 6 bases; bases with no gene match: 6. The CDR3 loop is CASSPMDRSGANVLTF. The DNA of the CDR3 is TGTGCCAGCAGCCCCATGGACAGGTCTGGGGCCAACGTCCTGACTTTC. The full variable domain, completed using reference TRBV27 and TRBJ2-6, is EAQVTQNPRYLITVTGKKLTVTCSQNMNHEYMSWYRQDPGLGLRQIYYSMNVEVTDKGDVPEGYKVSRKEKRNFPLILESPSPNQTSLYFCASSPMDRSGANVLTFGAGSRLTVL.

The rearrangement links TRBV6-5 to TRBJ2-7; 8 bases are shared with TRBD1. The germline gives CDR1 MNHEY, CDR2 SVGAGI. The CDR3 consists of 15 residues. The ends lost 6 bases at V and 3 bases at J; junction bases unmatched: 10. The DNA for the CDR3 is TGTGCCAGCAGCCACTCAGGGGGCGCCTTCTACGAGCAGTACTTC. Its protein is CASSHSGGAFYEQYF.

This clone has ten or more counts. The J gene is TRBJ1-3, the V gene TRBV27, with D possibly being TRBD1 (5 bases). The CDR3 contains 20 residues. Germline V CDR1 and CDR2: MNHEY, SMNVEV (reference sequence). The V gene lost 6 bases and the J gene lost 3 bases, with 30 bases spanning the gap. Here the CDR3 DNA reads TGTGCCAGCAGCCGAGGGGCAGGCGATGGTCCTGGGTCGGTTGGAAACACCATATATTTT. This gives the protein CASSRGAGDGPGSVGNTIYF.

The V call is TRBV15, the J call TRBJ1-1; D gene unclear. Germline V gene sequence: CDR1 LNHNV, CDR2 YYDKDF (reference sequence). This CDR3 region has 14 residues. V lost 0 bases to trimming and J lost 3 bases, with 8 bases between them. The chain's CDR3 is CATSRENRDTEAFF. CDR3 nucleotides: TGTGCCACCAGCAGAGAAAACCGGGACACTGAAGCTTTCTTT.

V usage is TRBV5-1 and J usage is TRBJ1-2, with D unresolved. Trimming shortened V by 6 bases and J by 8 bases, and 11 bases separated the two germline ends. CDR3 size: 11 residues. Germline values: CDR1 SGHRS, CDR2 YFSETQ. Here the CDR3 DNA reads TGCGCCAGCAAAGGCGGGGAGGGCTACACCTTC. It codes for CASKGGEGYTF.

The chain carries TRBV6-5 and TRBJ2-7; 7 nucleotides match TRBD1. V lost 4 bases and J lost 2; bases outside the gene matches: 8. This CDR3 is 15 amino acids long. CDR1 and CDR2 from the germline V gene are MNHEY and SVGAGI. The DNA of the CDR3 is TGTGCCAGCAGTTTCGACAGGGCGAGTACCTACGAGCAGTACTTC. It translates to CASSFDRASTYEQYF.

The J gene is TRBJ2-2, the V gene TRBV11-2; the match to TRBD1 covers 7 bases. This CDR3 is 16 amino acids long. Germline V CDR1 and CDR2: SGHAT, FQNNGV. V was pared by 1 base and J by 5 bases, with 7 bases of the junction left unmatched. The CDR3 loop reads CASSLGFGTATGELFF. The CDR3 DNA follows: TGTGCCAGCAGCTTAGGTTTTGGGACAGCGACCGGGGAGCTGTTTTTT.

This clone has only one observation. The rearrangement uses TRBV5-4 and TRBJ2-1, with D possibly being TRBD2 (5 bases). The ends were cut back, 3 bases at V and 1 base at J, with 11 bases in the middle. The CDR3 runs to 15 residues. Germline CDR1 and CDR2: SGHNT and YYREEE (reference sequence). Here the CDR3 DNA reads TGTGCCAGCAGCTCGCGACGGGGTTCCTACAATGAGCAGTTCTTC. Amino acid sequence: CASSSRRGSYNEQFF.

This clone was found once. The chain has TRBV5-6 and TRBJ1-1, with D possibly being TRBD1 (5 bases). CDR1 and CDR2 from the germline V gene are SGHDT and YYEEEE. Trimming shortened V by 0 bases and J by 0 bases, and 12 bases separated the two germline ends. This CDR3 region has 16 residues. As DNA, the CDR3 is TGTGCCAGCAGCTTGGGACAGTATCTCATGAACACTGAAGCTTTCTTT. Protein sequence: CASSLGQYLMNTEAFF.

The rearrangement links TRBV3-1 (or the pseudogene TRBV3-2) to TRBJ1-1, with D perhaps TRBD1 (5 bases). The CDR3 totals 13 residues. V dropped 5 bases and J dropped 1 base, with 8 bases sitting between them. Germline V gene data show CDR1 as LGHDT and CDR2 as YNNKEL (reference sequence). The CDR3 spells CASSYGGNTEAFF. In DNA form, the CDR3 reads TGTGCCAGCAGCTACGGGGGGAACACTGAAGCTTTCTTT.